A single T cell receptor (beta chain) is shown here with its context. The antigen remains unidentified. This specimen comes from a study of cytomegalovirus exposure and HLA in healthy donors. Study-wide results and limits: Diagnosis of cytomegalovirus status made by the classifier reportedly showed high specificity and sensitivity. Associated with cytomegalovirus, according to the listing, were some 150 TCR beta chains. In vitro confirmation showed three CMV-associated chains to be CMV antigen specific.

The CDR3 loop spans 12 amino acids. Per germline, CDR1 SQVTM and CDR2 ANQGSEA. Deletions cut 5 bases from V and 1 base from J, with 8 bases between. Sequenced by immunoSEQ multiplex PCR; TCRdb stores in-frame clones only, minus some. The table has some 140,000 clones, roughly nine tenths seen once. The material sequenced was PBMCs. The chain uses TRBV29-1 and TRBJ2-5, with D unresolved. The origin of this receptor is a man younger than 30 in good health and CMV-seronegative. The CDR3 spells CSVQAVQETQYF. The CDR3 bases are TGCAGCGTTCAGGCAGTCCAAGAGACCCAGTACTTC.